This T cell receptor beta chain was captured by sequencing in a study of cytomegalovirus exposure and HLA in healthy donors. Notes on the study in general: Using a false discovery rate of 0.05, a later analysis showed that about 16,000 TCR beta sequences were associated with HLA alleles. Using the classifier, cytomegalovirus status was reportedly diagnosed with high specificity and sensitivity.

With 60 Vbeta and 13 Jbeta primers, the PCR was carried out. Method: immunoSEQ multiplex PCR; TCRdb's copy keeps in-frame clones and lacks some. The sample's table shows around 60,000 clones. Points on this clone: What it recognizes is unknown.

Sequencing was performed on PBMCs. The origin of this receptor is a man aged 25-45 years in good health and CMV-seropositive.

The CDR3 reads CASTSGRTGGAGELFF. Here the CDR3 DNA reads TGTGCCAGCACCTCGGGTCGAACAGGGGGAGCGGGGGAGCTGTTTTTT. The chain carries TRBV5-4 and TRBJ2-2, with TRBD1 matching 8 bases. Germline trimming cut 6 bases from V and 8 bases from J; bases unmatched to any gene: 15. Germline CDR1 is SGHNT and CDR2 is YYREEE (reference sequence). CDR3 length: 16 amino acids.